Following are 20 T cell receptor beta chains from one sample sequenced in a study of T-cell memory formation after mild COVID-19. Each CDR3 protein gets one entry after TCRdb re-called the 5' RACE reads with MiXCR. The table lists approximately 250,000 distinct CDR3 sequences, 16% of them singletons. Sequencing was done on a sample of PBMCs or a T cell subset sorted from them (not recorded which). Receptors were obtained from a man aged 18-30 years who had mild COVID-19 (a few samples of this study predate the infection). Cell type and time point are not known.

V usage is TRBV9 and J usage is TRBJ2-7; a weak D match, TRBD2 (5 bases). Germline V gene data show CDR1 as SGDLS and CDR2 as YYNGEE. V lost 4 bases and J lost 3, with 17 bases in between. The CDR3 has 15 residues. The CDR3 loop is CASSPTEGSNYEQYF. The CDR3 DNA sequence: TGTGCCAGCAGCCCTACCGAGGGTAGCAACTACGAGCAGTACTTC.

This chain links TRBV6-5 with TRBJ1-6, with D possibly matching TRBD1 (5 bases). The germline V gene has CDR1 MNHEY and CDR2 SVGAGI. The ends were cut back, 4 bases at V and 7 bases at J, with 17 bases in the middle. The CDR3 spans 16 residues. The chain's CDR3 is CASSSRGLGTNSPLHF. CDR3 DNA sequence: TGTGCCAGCAGTTCTAGGGGTTTAGGTACGAATTCACCCCTCCACTTT.

The chain combines TRBV10-3 with TRBJ2-2; perhaps TRBD2 as D (5 bases). CDR1 ENHRY and CDR2 SYGVKD come from the germline V gene. V shed 10 bases and J shed 4 bases, with 16 bases lying between them. The CDR3 contains 14 residues. CDR3 DNA: TGTGCCACCCGGGGTGGGGAGAGCACCGGGGAGCTGTTTTTT. Translating it yields CATRGGESTGELFF.

This clonotype turned up a few times. The V and J genes are TRBV7-2 and TRBJ2-4; D not certain. With 2 bases removed from V and 2 bases from J, the gap between germline ends came to 10 bases. The germline CDR1 and CDR2 sequences are SGHTA and FQGNSA. This CDR3 spans 15 amino acids. CDR3 region: CASSLSYGTKNIQYF. The CDR3 coding sequence is TGTGCCAGCAGCTTATCATATGGCACCAAAAACATTCAGTACTTC.

This clonotype has just a few counts. The J gene is TRBJ1-1, the V gene TRBV10-3; 10 nucleotides match TRBD1. J gave up 10 bases and V 7 bases, and 9 bases lay outside the gene matches. The CDR3 has 13 residues. Germline CDR1 is ENHRY and CDR2 is SYGVKD. CDR3 protein: CAIKRDRGMAAFF. The DNA of the CDR3 is TGTGCCATCAAGCGGGACAGGGGTATGGCAGCTTTCTTT.

This clonotype was observed a handful of times. This CDR3 is CASSLGSHTDTQYF. The CDR3 DNA reads TGCGCCAGCAGCTTGGGCAGCCACACAGATACGCAGTATTTT. The rearrangement joins TRBV5-1 to TRBJ2-3; D unclear. Germline V CDR1 and CDR2: SGHRS, YFSETQ. V lost 0 bases and J 2 bases, leaving 7 bases between the germline ends. The length of the CDR3 is 14 residues. Together with reference TRBV5-1 and TRBJ2-3, the CDR3 gives the full variable domain: KAGVTQTPRYLIKTRGQQVTLSCSPISGHRSVSWYQQTPGQGLQFLFEYFSETQRNKGNFPGRFSGRQFSNSRSEMNVSTLELGDSALYLCASSLGSHTDTQYFGPGTRLTVL.

The CDR3 loop is CASSQDVWDNQPQHF. The CDR3 bases are TGCGCCAGCAGCCAAGATGTGTGGGACAATCAGCCCCAGCATTTT. V usage is TRBV4-3 and J usage is TRBJ1-5; D is ambiguous. This CDR3 spans 15 amino acids. Trimming removed 0 bases from V and 3 bases from J, with 9 bases in between. Germline V CDR1 and CDR2: LGHNA, YSLEER.

The table lists this clonotype with many counts. The genes are TRBV7-7 and TRBJ1-5; 7 bases map to TRBD1. The CDR3 runs 17 residues. Germline loops: CDR1 SSHAT, CDR2 FNYEAQ (reference sequence). The V segment lost 0 bases and the J segment 1 base; nucleotides outside the gene matches: 6. CDR3 loop: CASSLAREGASNQPQHF. CDR3 sequence (DNA): TGTGCCAGCAGCTTAGCGCGGGAGGGGGCGAGCAATCAGCCCCAGCATTTT.

This clonotype appeared a few times. V gene TRBV18 combines with J gene TRBJ1-2; TRBD1 might be the D (5 bases). The CDR3 covers 13 residues. The germline V gene has CDR1 KGHSH and CDR2 LQKENI. Trimming cost V 2 bases and J 8 bases, with 12 bases left between them. CDR3 sequence: CASSPDRLGGYTF. The CDR3 DNA reads TGTGCCAGCTCACCAGACAGATTAGGGGGCTACACCTTC.

V gene TRBV11-2 combines with J gene TRBJ2-2; the match to TRBD1 covers 7 bases. Trimming cost V 5 bases and J 3 bases; bases outside gene matches: 12. This CDR3 region has 17 residues. The germline V gene has CDR1 SGHAT and CDR2 FQNNGV. CDR3 DNA sequence: TGTGCCAGCAGCCGACCCACAGGGGCCCCGGACACCGGGGAGCTGTTTTTT. It specifies CASSRPTGAPDTGELFF.

This clonotype was counted a few times. The rearrangement uses TRBV27 and TRBJ1-2; 9 nucleotides line up with TRBD1. In germline, CDR1 is MNHEY, CDR2 SMNVEV (reference sequence). Trimming at V came to 3 bases and at J to 4 bases, leaving 6 bases not matched to a gene. This CDR3 comprises 15 residues. The CDR3 bases are TGTGCCAGCAGTTTCTACAGGGGGCAGGGCTATGGCTACACCTTC. This encodes CASSFYRGQGYGYTF.

This clonotype was detected ten times or more. The chain carries TRBV7-2 and TRBJ2-3; 8 bases match TRBD2. The CDR3 spans 14 residues. Germline V gives CDR1 SGHTA, CDR2 FQGNSA. The V and J ends lost 6 bases and 5 bases, in that order; junction bases with no gene match: 7. CDR3 bases: TGTGCCAGCAGTCAGCCGGGAGGGGTAGATACGCAGTATTTT. It yields the protein CASSQPGGVDTQYF.

This rearrangement joins TRBV5-5 to TRBJ2-7, with no clear D. Trimming shortened V by 0 bases and J by 3 bases, and 7 bases separated the two germline ends. The CDR3 runs 13 residues. Germline CDR1 is SGHKS and CDR2 is YYEKEE (reference sequence). CDR3 region: CASSLETYYEQYV. DNA for the CDR3: TGTGCCAGCAGCTTGGAGACATACTACGAGCAGTACGTC.

This clonotype showed up just a few times. In nucleotides, the CDR3 is TGTGCCAGCAGCTTAGGGGGGGTCGAATACAATGAGCAGTTCTTC. Translating it yields CASSLGGVEYNEQFF. The rearrangement joins TRBV11-3 to TRBJ2-1, with D perhaps matching TRBD2 (6 bases). This CDR3 is 15 amino acids long. V was cut by 1 base and J by 4 bases, with 11 bases left in between. Germline V gives CDR1 SGHNT, CDR2 YENEEA.

The V gene is TRBV20-1, the J gene TRBJ2-1; TRBD2 agrees at 9 bases. CDR1 is DFQATT and CDR2 is SNEGSKA in the germline V gene (reference sequence). The CDR3 is made up of 14 amino acids. Losses at the gene ends were 5 bases for V and 6 bases for J; bases not matched to a gene: 8. CDR3 sequence reads: CSAFAGGRGNEQFF. The CDR3 coding sequence is TGCAGTGCTTTCGCGGGGGGGCGGGGCAATGAGCAGTTCTTC.

There are many counts of this clonotype. J is TRBJ2-7 and V is TRBV7-9, with D possibly TRBD1 on 6 matching bases. This CDR3 comprises 12 residues. The germline V gene has CDR1 SEHNR and CDR2 FQNEAQ (reference sequence). With 5 bases removed from V and 9 bases from J, the gap between germline ends came to 14 bases. The CDR3 loop reads CASSHEQGRQYV. The DNA of the CDR3 is TGTGCCAGCAGCCACGAACAGGGCCGGCAGTACGTC.

This clonotype was observed a few times. The rearrangement joins TRBV4-2 to TRBJ2-1, with TRBD2 matching 9 bases. V lost 0 bases to trimming and J lost 7 bases; unmatched junction nucleotides: 7. The V gene's germline CDR1 is LGHNA and CDR2 YNFKEQ. This CDR3 contains 16 residues. For the CDR3, the DNA is TGTGCCAGCAGCCAAGATTTAGCGGGGGCTTTAAATGAGCAGTTCTTC. It is translated as CASSQDLAGALNEQFF.

In its sample, this clonotype was seen a few times. This rearrangement joins TRBV7-9 to TRBJ1-1, with a weak D call TRBD1 (5 bases). The length of the CDR3 is 16 residues. V lost 8 bases and J 1 base, leaving 20 bases between the germline ends. Germline V CDR1 and CDR2: SEHNR, FQNEAQ (reference sequence). The CDR3 is CASPPSGAAGNTEAFF. The CDR3 DNA is TGTGCCAGCCCTCCGTCCGGGGCCGCGGGGAACACTGAAGCTTTCTTT.

This chain connects TRBV20-1 to TRBJ1-2; TRBD1 matches 8 bases. Germline V gives CDR1 DFQATT, CDR2 SNEGSKA (reference sequence). J was trimmed by 8 bases and V by 1 base; bases with no gene match: 9. The CDR3 runs to 14 residues. The chain's CDR3 is CSARVGQGVWGYTF. In DNA, the CDR3 is TGCAGTGCTAGAGTCGGACAGGGTGTTTGGGGCTACACCTTC.

V usage is TRBV24-1 and J usage is TRBJ1-2, with D tentatively TRBD1 (6 bases). Germline V gives CDR1 KGHDR, CDR2 SFDVKD. V was shortened by 3 bases and J by 6 bases, with 16 bases between the two germline ends. This CDR3 spans 15 amino acids. DNA of the CDR3: TGTGCCACCAGTGATCCAGACAGGCCCACGGATGGCTACACCTTC. Amino acids: CATSDPDRPTDGYTF.